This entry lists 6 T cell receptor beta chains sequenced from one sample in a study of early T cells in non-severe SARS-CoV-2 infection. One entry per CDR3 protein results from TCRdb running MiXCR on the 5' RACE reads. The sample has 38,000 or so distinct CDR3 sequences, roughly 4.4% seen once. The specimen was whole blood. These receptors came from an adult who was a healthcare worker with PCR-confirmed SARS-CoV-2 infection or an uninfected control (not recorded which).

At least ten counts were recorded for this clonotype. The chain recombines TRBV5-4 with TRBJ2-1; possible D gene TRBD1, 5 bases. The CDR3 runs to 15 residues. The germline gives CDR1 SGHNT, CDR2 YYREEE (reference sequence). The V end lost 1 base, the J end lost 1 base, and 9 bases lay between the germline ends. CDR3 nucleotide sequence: TGTGCCAGCAGCTTGCAGGGTCAATCCTACAATGAGCAGTTCTTC. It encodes CASSLQGQSYNEQFF.

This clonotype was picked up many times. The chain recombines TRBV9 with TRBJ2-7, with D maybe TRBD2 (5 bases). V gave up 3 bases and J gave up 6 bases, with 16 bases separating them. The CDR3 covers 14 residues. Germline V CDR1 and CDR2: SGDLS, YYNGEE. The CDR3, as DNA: TGTGCCAGCAGCGCCCGGGATGTGGGTGGCGAGCAGTACTTC. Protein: CASSARDVGGEQYF.

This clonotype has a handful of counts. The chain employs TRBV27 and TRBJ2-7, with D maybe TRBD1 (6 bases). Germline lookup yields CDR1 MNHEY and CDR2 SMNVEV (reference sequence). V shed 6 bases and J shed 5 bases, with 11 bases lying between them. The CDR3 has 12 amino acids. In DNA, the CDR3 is TGTGCCAGCAGCCGTACAGGGAACGAGCAGTACTTC. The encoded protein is CASSRTGNEQYF.

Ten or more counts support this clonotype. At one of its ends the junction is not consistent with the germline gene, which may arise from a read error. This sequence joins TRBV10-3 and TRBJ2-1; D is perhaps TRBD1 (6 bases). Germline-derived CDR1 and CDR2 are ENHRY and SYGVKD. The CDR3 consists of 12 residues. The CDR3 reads CAISESPGAGVF. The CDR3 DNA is TGTGCCATCAGTGAGTCCCCAGGGGCCGGAGTCTTC.

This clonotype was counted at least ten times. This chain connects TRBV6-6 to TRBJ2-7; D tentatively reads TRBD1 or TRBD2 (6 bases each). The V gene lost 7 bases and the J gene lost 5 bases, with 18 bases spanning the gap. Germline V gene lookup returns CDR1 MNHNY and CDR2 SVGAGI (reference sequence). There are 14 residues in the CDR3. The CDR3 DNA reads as TGTGCCAGCACCCCCGGGGGCAGGGGCAACGAGCAGTACTTC. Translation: CASTPGGRGNEQYF.

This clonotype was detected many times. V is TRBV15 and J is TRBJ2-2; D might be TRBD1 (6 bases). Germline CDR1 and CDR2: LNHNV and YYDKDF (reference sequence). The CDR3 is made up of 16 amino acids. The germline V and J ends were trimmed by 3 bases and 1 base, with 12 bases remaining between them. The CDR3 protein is CATSREWGQNTGELFF. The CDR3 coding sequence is TGTGCCACCAGCAGGGAGTGGGGACAGAACACCGGGGAGCTGTTTTTT.